The present T cell receptor (beta chain) was sequenced within a study of blood T cell repertoires in COVID-19. Study context: COVID-19 samples from acute and convalescent phases originated in the United States, Italy and Spain. T cells, B-cell-depleted T cells, or PBMCs supplied cDNA or gDNA.

Authors' analysis steps: For nucleated cells, counts were estimated from reference gene primer amplification. Generated by immunoSEQ multiplex PCR, the TCRdb table keeps only in-frame clones and is missing some. V, J and clone size are taken as reported in that table, and D and trimming were inferred from the DNA itself. The table lists approximately 85,000 clones, over 75% of them singletons. Sequenced sample: peripheral blood. This TCR was sampled from a human donor in a cohort sampled during active COVID-19.

CDR3 protein: CASSLLGGTGELFF. The CDR3 region has the DNA TGCGCCAGCAGCTTGCTCGGGGGGACCGGGGAGCTGTTTTTT. The chain has TRBV5-1 and TRBJ2-2, with 7 bases aligning to TRBD2. Germline CDR1 reads SGHRS; CDR2 reads YFSETQ. This CDR3 is 14 amino acids long. Germline trimming cut 1 base from V and 5 bases from J; bases unmatched to any gene: 2.